One and the same sample provided the 5 T cell receptor beta chains below, sequenced in a study of graft-versus-host responses after intestinal transplantation. No cognate antigen is known for these TCRs. TCRdb's copy holds only in-frame clones and misses some; the assay was immunoSEQ multiplex PCR. The sample holds about 150,000 clones, about 93% seen once. Material: unstimulated CD4+ T cells sorted from spleen or lymph node cells, obtained before intestinal transplant. These receptors were collected from a human donor who received an intestinal transplant.

The rearrangement links TRBV6-6 to TRBJ1-5, with a weak D call TRBD1 (6 bases). The germline V gene encodes CDR1 MNHNY and CDR2 SVGAGI (reference sequence). CDR3 length: 13 amino acids. Trimming pared 10 bases from V and 1 base from J, leaving 11 bases between. The DNA of the CDR3 is TGTGCCACCTCGGGGGGCAGCAATCAGCCCCAGCATTTT. Its translation is CATSGGSNQPQHF.

J is TRBJ2-5 and V is TRBV5-4; perhaps TRBD1 as D (6 bases). The V and J ends lost 0 bases and 5 bases respectively, with 14 bases between them. The CDR3 covers 15 residues. Germline V gene data show CDR1 as SGHNT and CDR2 as YYREEE (reference sequence). The CDR3 bases are TGTGCCAGCAGCTTGGGGGGGCCTTGGGGCGAGACCCAGTACTTC. Translated: CASSLGGPWGETQYF.

The CDR3: CASSLERTSSYEQYF. CDR3 DNA sequence: TGTGCCAGCAGCTTAGAACGGACCAGCTCCTACGAGCAGTACTTC. The chain couples TRBV11-2 to TRBJ2-7; no definite D call. Germline V CDR1 and CDR2: SGHAT, FQNNGV. The length of the CDR3 is 15 residues. V lost 0 bases and J lost 0, with 9 bases in between.

This clone was observed a single time. The chain uses TRBV13 and TRBJ2-5; the D is unclear. Trimming cost V 3 bases and J 2 bases, with 4 bases left between them. Per germline, CDR1 PRHDT and CDR2 FYEKMQ (reference sequence). There are 12 residues in the CDR3. CDR3 amino acids: CASSLRQETQYF. In nucleotides, the CDR3 is TGTGCCAGCAGCTTGCGGCAAGAGACCCAGTACTTC.

The chain combines TRBV5-1 with TRBJ1-1; D is ambiguous. V dropped 2 bases and J dropped 0 bases, with 8 bases sitting between them. The CDR3 runs to 14 residues. The V gene's germline CDR1 is SGHRS and CDR2 YFSETQ. For the CDR3, the DNA is TGCGCCAGCAGCTTCGGTACCCTGAACACTGAAGCTTTCTTT. The encoded protein is CASSFGTLNTEAFF.